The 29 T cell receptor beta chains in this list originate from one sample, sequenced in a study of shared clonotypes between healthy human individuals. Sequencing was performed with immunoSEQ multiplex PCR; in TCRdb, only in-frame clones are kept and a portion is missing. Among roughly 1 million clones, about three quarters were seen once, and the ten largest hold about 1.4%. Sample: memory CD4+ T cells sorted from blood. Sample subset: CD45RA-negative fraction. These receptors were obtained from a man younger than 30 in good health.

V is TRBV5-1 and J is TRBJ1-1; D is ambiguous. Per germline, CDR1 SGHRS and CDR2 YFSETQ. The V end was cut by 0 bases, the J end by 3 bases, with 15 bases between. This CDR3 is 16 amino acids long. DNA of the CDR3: TGCGCCAGCAGCTTGGTCGGGCCCCATGAACACACTGAAGCTTTCTTT. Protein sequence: CASSLVGPHEHTEAFF.

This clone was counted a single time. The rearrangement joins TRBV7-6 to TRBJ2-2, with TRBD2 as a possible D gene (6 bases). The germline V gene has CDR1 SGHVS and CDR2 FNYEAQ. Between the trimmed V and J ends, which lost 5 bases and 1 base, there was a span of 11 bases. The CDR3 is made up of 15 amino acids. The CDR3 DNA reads TGTGCCAGCAGCCCCTTGGGGGGGAACACCGGGGAGCTGTTTTTT. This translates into CASSPLGGNTGELFF.

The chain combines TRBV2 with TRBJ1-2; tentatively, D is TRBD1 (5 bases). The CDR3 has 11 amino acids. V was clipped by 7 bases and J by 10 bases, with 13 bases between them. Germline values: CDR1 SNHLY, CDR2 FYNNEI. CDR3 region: CASKSGRAYTF. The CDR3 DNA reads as TGTGCCAGCAAATCGGGCAGGGCCTACACCTTC.

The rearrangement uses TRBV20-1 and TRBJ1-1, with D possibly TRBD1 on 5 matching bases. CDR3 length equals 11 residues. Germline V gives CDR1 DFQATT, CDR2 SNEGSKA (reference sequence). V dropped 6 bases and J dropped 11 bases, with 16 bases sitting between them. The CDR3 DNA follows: TGCAGTGCCTTATCCGGGGACTCGGCTTTCTTT. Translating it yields CSALSGDSAFF.

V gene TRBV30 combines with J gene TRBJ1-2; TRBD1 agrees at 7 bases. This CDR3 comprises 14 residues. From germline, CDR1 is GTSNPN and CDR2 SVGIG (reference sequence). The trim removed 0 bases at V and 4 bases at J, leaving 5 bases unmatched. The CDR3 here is CAWSVQGTVYGYTF. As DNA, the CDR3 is TGTGCCTGGAGTGTACAGGGGACGGTCTATGGCTACACCTTC.

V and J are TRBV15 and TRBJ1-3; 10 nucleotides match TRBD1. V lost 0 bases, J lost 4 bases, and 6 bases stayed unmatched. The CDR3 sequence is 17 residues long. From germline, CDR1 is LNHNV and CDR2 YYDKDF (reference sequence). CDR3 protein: CATSRDVRTGGGNTIYF. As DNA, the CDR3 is TGTGCCACCAGCAGAGATGTTAGGACAGGGGGAGGAAACACCATATATTTT.

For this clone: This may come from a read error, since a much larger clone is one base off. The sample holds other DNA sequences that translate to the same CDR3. The CDR3 loop reads CASSQASGYYGYTF. DNA of the CDR3: TGCGCCAGTAGCCAAGCTTCAGGGTACTATGGCTACACCTTC. This chain links TRBV4-1 with TRBJ1-2, with D perhaps TRBD1 (5 bases). The CDR3 has 14 amino acids. The germline V gene has CDR1 MGHRA and CDR2 YSYEKL.

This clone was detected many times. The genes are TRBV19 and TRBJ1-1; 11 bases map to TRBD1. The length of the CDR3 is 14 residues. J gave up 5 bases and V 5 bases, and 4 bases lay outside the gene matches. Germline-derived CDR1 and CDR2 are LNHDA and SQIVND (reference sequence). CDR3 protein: CASSGQGARTEAFF. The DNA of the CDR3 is TGTGCCAGTAGTGGACAGGGGGCGCGGACTGAAGCTTTCTTT.

CDR3 protein: CASRGGPGGYEQYF. DNA of the CDR3: TGTGCCAGCCGAGGGGGCCCCGGGGGGTACGAGCAGTACTTC. This chain connects TRBV6-1 to TRBJ2-7; tentatively, D is TRBD1 or TRBD2 (7 bases each). Germline values: CDR1 MNHNS, CDR2 SASEGT. This CDR3 is 14 amino acids long. The V end was cut by 8 bases, the J end by 4 bases, with 18 bases between.

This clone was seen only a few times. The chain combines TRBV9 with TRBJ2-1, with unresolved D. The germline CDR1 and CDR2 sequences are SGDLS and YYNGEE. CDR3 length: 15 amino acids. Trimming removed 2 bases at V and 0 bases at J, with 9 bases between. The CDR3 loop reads CASSVSPSSYNEQFF. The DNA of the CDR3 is TGTGCCAGCAGCGTGTCCCCGAGCTCCTACAATGAGCAGTTCTTC.

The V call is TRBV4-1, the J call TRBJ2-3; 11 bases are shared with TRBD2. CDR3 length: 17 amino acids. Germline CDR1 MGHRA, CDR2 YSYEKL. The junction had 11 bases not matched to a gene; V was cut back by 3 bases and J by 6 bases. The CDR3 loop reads CASSHGRLAGTGDTQYF. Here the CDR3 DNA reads TGCGCCAGCAGCCATGGTAGACTAGCGGGAACTGGCGATACGCAGTATTTT.

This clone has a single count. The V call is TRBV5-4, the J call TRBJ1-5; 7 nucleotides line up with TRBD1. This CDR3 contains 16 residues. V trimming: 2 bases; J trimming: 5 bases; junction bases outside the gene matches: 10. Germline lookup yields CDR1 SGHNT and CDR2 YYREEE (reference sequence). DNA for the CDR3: TGTGCCAGCAGCTTTCTATACAGGGGCGAAGATCAGCCCCAGCATTTT. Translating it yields CASSFLYRGEDQPQHF.

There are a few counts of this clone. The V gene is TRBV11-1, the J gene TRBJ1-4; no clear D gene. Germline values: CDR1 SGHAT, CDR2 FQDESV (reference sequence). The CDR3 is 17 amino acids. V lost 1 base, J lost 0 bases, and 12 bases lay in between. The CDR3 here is CASSLGRLGSTNEKLFF. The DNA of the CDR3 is TGTGCCAGCAGCTTAGGTCGTCTGGGATCAACTAATGAAAAACTGTTTTTT.

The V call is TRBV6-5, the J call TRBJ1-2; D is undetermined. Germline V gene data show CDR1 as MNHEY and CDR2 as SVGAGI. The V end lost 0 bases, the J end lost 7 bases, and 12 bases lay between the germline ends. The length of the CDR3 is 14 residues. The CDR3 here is CASSYSASGSGYTF. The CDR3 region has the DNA TGTGCCAGCAGTTACTCGGCTAGCGGTAGTGGCTACACCTTC.

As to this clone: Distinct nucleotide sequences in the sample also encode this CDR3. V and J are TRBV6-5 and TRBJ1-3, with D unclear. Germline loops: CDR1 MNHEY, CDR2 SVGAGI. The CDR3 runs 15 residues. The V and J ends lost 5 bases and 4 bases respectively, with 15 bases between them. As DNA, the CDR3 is TGTGCCAGCAGTCCCCCGGGAGTCGGAGGAAACACCATATATTTT. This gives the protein CASSPPGVGGNTIYF.

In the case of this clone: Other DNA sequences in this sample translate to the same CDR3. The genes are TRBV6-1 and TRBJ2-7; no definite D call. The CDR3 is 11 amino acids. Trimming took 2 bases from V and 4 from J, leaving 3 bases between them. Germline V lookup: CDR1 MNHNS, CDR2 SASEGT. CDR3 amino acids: CASSERYEQYF. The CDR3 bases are TGTGCCAGCAGTGAAAGGTACGAGCAGTACTTC.

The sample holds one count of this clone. CDR3 sequence: CASLIPSSTEAFF. The CDR3 coding sequence is TGTGCCAGTCTAATCCCCTCCAGCACTGAAGCTTTCTTT. The chain joins TRBV19 to TRBJ1-1; no definite D call. There are 13 residues in the CDR3. V was pared by 8 bases and J by 4 bases, with 14 bases between. The germline CDR1 and CDR2 sequences are LNHDA and SQIVND (reference sequence).

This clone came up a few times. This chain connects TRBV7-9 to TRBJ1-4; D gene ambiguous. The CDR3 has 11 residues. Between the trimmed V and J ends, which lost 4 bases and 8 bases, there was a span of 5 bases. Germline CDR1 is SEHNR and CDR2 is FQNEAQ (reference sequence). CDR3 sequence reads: CASSSLEKLFF. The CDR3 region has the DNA TGTGCCAGCAGCTCGTTGGAAAAACTGTTTTTT. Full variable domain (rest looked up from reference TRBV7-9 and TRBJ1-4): DTGVSQNPRHKITKRGQNVTFRCDPISEHNRLYWYRQTLGQGPEFLTYFQNEAQLEKSRLLSDRFSAERPKGSFSTLEIQRTEQGDSAMYLCASSSLEKLFFGSGTQLSVL.

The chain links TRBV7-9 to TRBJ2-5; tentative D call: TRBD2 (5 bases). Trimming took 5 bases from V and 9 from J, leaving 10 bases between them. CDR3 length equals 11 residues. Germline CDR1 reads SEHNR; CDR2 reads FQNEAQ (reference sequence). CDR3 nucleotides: TGTGCCAGCAGCCCGGGAACGGCCCAGTACTTC. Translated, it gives CASSPGTAQYF.

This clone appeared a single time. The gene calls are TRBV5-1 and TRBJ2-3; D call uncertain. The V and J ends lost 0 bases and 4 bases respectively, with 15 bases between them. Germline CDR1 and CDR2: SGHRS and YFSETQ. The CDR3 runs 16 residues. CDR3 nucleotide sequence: TGCGCCAGCAGCTTGGGCAACGCTATCGCCCCAGATACGCAGTATTTT. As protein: CASSLGNAIAPDTQYF.

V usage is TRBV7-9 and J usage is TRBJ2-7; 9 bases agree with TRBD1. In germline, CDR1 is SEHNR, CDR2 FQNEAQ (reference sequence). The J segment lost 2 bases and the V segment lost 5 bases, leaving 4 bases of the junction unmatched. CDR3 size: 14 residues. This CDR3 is CASSRGQGPYEQYF. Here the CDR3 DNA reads TGTGCCAGCAGCAGGGGACAGGGTCCCTACGAGCAGTACTTC.

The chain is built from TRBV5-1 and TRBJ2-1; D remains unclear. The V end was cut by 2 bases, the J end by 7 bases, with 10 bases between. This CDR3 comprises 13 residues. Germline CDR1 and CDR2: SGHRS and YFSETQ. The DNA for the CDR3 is TGCGCCAGCAGCTTTTCGGTGGGTAATGAGCAGTTCTTC. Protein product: CASSFSVGNEQFF.

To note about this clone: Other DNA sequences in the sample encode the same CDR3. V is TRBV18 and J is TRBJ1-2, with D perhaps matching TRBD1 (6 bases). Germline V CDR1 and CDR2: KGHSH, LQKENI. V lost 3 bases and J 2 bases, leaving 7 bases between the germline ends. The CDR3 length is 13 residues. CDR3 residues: CASSPQGNYGYTF. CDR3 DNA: TGTGCCAGCTCACCTCAGGGGAACTATGGCTACACCTTC.

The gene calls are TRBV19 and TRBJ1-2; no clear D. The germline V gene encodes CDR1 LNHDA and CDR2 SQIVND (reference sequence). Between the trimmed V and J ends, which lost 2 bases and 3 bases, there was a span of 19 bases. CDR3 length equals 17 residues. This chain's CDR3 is CASSISWMPGRHYGYTF. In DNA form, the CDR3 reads TGTGCCAGTAGTATATCGTGGATGCCAGGACGGCACTATGGCTACACCTTC.

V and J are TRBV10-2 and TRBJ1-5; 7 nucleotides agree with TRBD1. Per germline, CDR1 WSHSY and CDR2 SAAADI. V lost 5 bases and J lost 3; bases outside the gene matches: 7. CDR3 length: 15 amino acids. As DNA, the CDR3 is TGCGCCAGCAGTTCCGGGACAGTAAACAATCAGCCCCAGCATTTT. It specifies CASSSGTVNNQPQHF.

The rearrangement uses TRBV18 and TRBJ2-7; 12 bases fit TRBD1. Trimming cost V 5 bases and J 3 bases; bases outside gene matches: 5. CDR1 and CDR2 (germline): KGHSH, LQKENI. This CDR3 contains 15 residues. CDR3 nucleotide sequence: TGTGCCAGCTCATCATGGGACAGGGGGCTCTACGAGCAGTACTTC. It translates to CASSSWDRGLYEQYF.

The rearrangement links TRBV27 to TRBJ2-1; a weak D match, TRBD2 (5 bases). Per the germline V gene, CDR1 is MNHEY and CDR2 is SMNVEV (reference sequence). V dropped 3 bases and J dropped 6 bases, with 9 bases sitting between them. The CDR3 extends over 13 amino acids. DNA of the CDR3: TGTGCCAGCAGTTTCACTAGAGGCAATGAGCAGTTCTTC. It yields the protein CASSFTRGNEQFF.

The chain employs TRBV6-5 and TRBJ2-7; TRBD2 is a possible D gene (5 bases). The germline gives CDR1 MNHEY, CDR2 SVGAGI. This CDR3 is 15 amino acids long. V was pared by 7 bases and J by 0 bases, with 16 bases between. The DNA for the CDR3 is TGTGCCAGCAACAGAGGCCGACTAAGCTCCTACGAGCAGTACTTC. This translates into CASNRGRLSSYEQYF.

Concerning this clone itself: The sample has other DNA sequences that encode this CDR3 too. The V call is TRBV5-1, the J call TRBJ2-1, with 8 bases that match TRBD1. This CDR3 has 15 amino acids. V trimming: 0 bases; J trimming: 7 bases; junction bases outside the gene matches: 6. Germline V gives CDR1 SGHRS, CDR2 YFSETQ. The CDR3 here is CASSLGDRGINEQFF. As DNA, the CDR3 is TGCGCCAGCAGCTTGGGTGACAGGGGAATTAATGAGCAGTTCTTC.